The T cell receptor beta chain under discussion was sequenced for a study of T cell repertoires in aging, cancer and after chemotherapy. The V gene end was trimmed by 5 bases and the J gene end by 5 bases; junction bases not matched to a gene: 3. The CDR3 is made up of 14 amino acids. From germline, CDR1 is MRHNA and CDR2 SNTAGT. A mixed TRB-A/B primer pool amplified rearranged TRB by multiplex touch-down PCR. TCRdb processed the multiplex PCR reads anew with MiXCR; each CDR3 protein has one entry. The sample includes thousands of distinct CDR3 sequences, 25% to 35% of them seen just once. Amplification of TCR beta used genomic DNA extracted from peripheral blood.

Sequencing used blood. The TCR comes from a human donor in good health. This rearrangement joins TRBV6-4 to TRBJ2-3, with 11 positions matching TRBD2. The CDR3 region is CASSFGLAGDTQYF. The CDR3 DNA reads as TGTGCCAGCAGTTTCGGACTAGCGGGAGATACGCAGTATTTT.